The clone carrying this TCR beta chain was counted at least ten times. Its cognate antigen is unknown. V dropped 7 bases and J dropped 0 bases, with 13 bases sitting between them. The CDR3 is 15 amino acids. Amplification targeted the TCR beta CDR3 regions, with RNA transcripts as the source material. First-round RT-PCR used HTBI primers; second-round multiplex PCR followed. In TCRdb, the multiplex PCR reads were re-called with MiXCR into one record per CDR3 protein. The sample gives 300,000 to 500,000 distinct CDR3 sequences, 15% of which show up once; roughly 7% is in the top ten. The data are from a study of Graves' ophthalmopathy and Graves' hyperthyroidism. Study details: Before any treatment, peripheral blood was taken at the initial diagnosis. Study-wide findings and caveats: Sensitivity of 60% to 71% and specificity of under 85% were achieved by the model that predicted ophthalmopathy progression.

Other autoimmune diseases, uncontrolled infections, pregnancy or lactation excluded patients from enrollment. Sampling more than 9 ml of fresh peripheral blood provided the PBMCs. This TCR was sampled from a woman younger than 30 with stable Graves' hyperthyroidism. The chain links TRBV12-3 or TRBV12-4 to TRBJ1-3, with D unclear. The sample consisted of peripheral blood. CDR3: CASTIATSSGNTIYF. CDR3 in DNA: TGTGCCAGCACCATAGCCACCTCCTCTGGAAACACCATATATTTT.